Presented here are 30 T cell receptor beta chains from one specimen sequenced in a study of cytomegalovirus exposure and HLA in healthy donors (dated by TCRdb to the late 2010s). The library came from the immunoSEQ multiplex PCR assay. What TCRdb holds here is the immuneACCESS table cut down to in-frame rearrangements. Part of the clones is not present; checked against another copy, under half of the missing clones reflect an unresolved V gene, and the others are unexplained. For this sample the table gives 150,000 or so clones, of which 80% to 90% were detected only once. The ten largest clones take up about a fifth of the sample. The sample consisted of PBMCs. Source of these receptors: a man aged 18-30 years in good health and CMV-seropositive.

This chain uses TRBV2 with TRBJ1-2, with 7 bases lining up with TRBD1. CDR1 is SNHLY, CDR2 FYNNEI, per germline. The CDR3 is 13 amino acids. The J segment lost 2 bases and the V segment lost 3 bases, leaving 0 bases of the junction unmatched. In nucleotides, the CDR3 is TGTGCCAGCAGTGAGACAGGGAACTATGGCTACACCTTC. Amino acids: CASSETGNYGYTF.

This rearrangement joins TRBV19 to TRBJ2-2; tentatively, D is TRBD2 (5 bases). The germline gives CDR1 LNHDA, CDR2 SQIVND (reference sequence). The CDR3 has 14 amino acids. V lost 6 bases to trimming and J lost 1 base, with 9 bases between them. The CDR3, as DNA: TGTGCCAGTAGCAGGACTCTGAACACCGGGGAGCTGTTTTTT. Encoded protein: CASSRTLNTGELFF.

The J gene is TRBJ2-7, the V gene TRBV7-8; weak D call: TRBD2 (6 bases). The CDR3 loop spans 15 amino acids. V was trimmed by 3 bases and J by 4 bases, leaving 16 bases between them. Germline assignment: CDR1 SGHVS and CDR2 FQNEAQ. The DNA of the CDR3 is TGTGCCAGCAGCTTGGCCCAGGGACTGGTATACGAGCAGTACTTC. As protein: CASSLAQGLVYEQYF.

Comment on this clone: Other DNA sequences in the same sample also yield this CDR3. The V and J genes are TRBV18 and TRBJ2-5; D might be TRBD2 (6 bases). V lost 2 bases, J lost 5 bases, and 9 bases lay in between. Germline V gives CDR1 KGHSH, CDR2 LQKENI. There are 13 residues in the CDR3. The CDR3, as DNA: TGTGCCAGCTCACCAGGGACTGGGGAGACCCAGTACTTC. This gives the protein CASSPGTGETQYF. Supplemented by reference TRBV18 and TRBJ2-5, the full variable domain reads NAGVMQNPRHLVRRRGQEARLRCSPMKGHSHVYWYRQLPEEGLKFMVYLQKENIIDESGMPKERFSAEFPKEGPSILRIQQVVRGDSAAYFCASSPGTGETQYFGPGTRLLVL.

This clone was counted a single time. The rearrangement links TRBV12-1 to TRBJ2-3; the DNA was not compared with TRBD2, the D call given in the table. TRBV12-1 represents a pseudogene. This CDR3 is built from 14 residues. The CDR3 nucleotides are TGTGCCAGCAGCTCTAGCGGGGAGCTAGATACGCAGTATTTT. Its translation is CASSSSGELDTQYF.

This clone has only a few counts. The V gene is TRBV7-2, the J gene TRBJ1-1; D ambiguous. The CDR3 runs to 16 residues. The germline V and J ends were trimmed by 5 bases and 4 bases, with 20 bases remaining between them. Germline-derived CDR1 and CDR2 are SGHTA and FQGNSA. CDR3 DNA sequence: TGTGCCAGCAGCCCGCAGAACGTAAGGCTAGGCACTGAAGCTTTCTTT. This sequence encodes CASSPQNVRLGTEAFF.

DNA of the CDR3: TGCGCCAGCAGCCCCCAGGGGGCGGAGCAAGCTTTCTTT. As protein: CASSPQGAEQAFF. The J gene is TRBJ1-1, the V gene TRBV4-1; TRBD1 matches at 8 bases. This CDR3 is built from 13 residues. J was trimmed by 9 bases and V by 4 bases; bases with no gene match: 7. The germline V gene has CDR1 MGHRA and CDR2 YSYEKL.

CDR3 sequence (DNA): TGTGCCAGTATAAGTGGAGGCCCGGGGCCCCAGCATTTT. Translated, it gives CASISGGPGPQHF. V is TRBV19 and J is TRBJ1-5; no definite D call. V lost 7 bases to trimming and J lost 9 bases, with 16 bases between them. The germline gives CDR1 LNHDA, CDR2 SQIVND (reference sequence). The CDR3 consists of 13 residues.

CDR3 region: CASSLGRRGYTF. DNA of the CDR3: TGTGCCAGCAGCTTAGGTCGGCGGGGCTACACCTTC. The chain couples TRBV7-2 to TRBJ1-2; D unclear. Germline assignment: CDR1 SGHTA and CDR2 FQGNSA. Trimming removed 1 base at V and 8 bases at J, with 8 bases between. The CDR3 totals 12 residues.

The V and J genes are TRBV9 and TRBJ2-1; D possibly corresponds to TRBD1 (7 bases). Trimming pared 5 bases from V and 0 bases from J, leaving 12 bases between. CDR1 is SGDLS, CDR2 YYNGEE, per germline. The CDR3 totals 15 residues. CDR3 DNA: TGTGCCAGCAGTGCTCAGGGGGGCTCCTACAATGAGCAGTTCTTC. This translates into CASSAQGGSYNEQFF.

V gene TRBV6-5 combines with J gene TRBJ2-5; 11 bases agree with TRBD2. After removal of 6 bases from V and 3 bases from J, the junction contained 6 bases not matched to a gene. The CDR3 sequence is 15 residues long. The germline V gene has CDR1 MNHEY and CDR2 SVGAGI. CDR3 DNA sequence: TGTGCCAGCAGGGGGCTAGCGGGGGGCGAAGAGACCCAGTACTTC. This encodes CASRGLAGGEETQYF.

In this sample, this clone turned up many times. V and J are TRBV5-6 and TRBJ1-1; TRBD1 is a possible D gene (5 bases). The CDR3 sequence is 16 residues long. The germline gives CDR1 SGHDT, CDR2 YYEEEE. The V and J ends lost 4 bases and 5 bases respectively, with 21 bases between them. CDR3 loop: CASSHSGWGEDTEAFF. The DNA for the CDR3 is TGTGCCAGCAGCCACTCCGGATGGGGCGAAGATACTGAAGCTTTCTTT.

The J gene is TRBJ2-7, the V gene TRBV6-5, with a possible D match to TRBD2 (5 bases). Between the trimmed V and J ends, which lost 5 bases and 1 base, there was a span of 12 bases. CDR1 is MNHEY, CDR2 SVGAGI, per germline. This CDR3 contains 14 residues. The CDR3 loop reads CASSPGGPSYEQYF. The CDR3 DNA reads as TGTGCCAGCAGTCCCGGCGGGCCTTCCTACGAGCAGTACTTC.

The CDR3 nucleotides read TGTGCCAGCAGTTACGAGGCGGGAGGCTATGAGCAGTTCTTC. It specifies CASSYEAGGYEQFF. The chain has TRBV6-6 and TRBJ2-1, with TRBD2 matching 8 bases. V lost 2 bases, J lost 8 bases, and 5 bases stayed unmatched. The germline CDR1 and CDR2 sequences are MNHNY and SVGAGI (reference sequence). The CDR3 spans 14 residues.

This chain connects TRBV7-2 to TRBJ1-1; perhaps TRBD1 as D (6 bases). CDR1 is SGHTA and CDR2 is FQGNSA in the germline V gene. Trimming left V 5 bases short and J 4 bases short, with 14 bases between. This CDR3 spans 14 amino acids. Here the CDR3 DNA reads TGTGCCAGCAGCCCTTGGACAGTCACCACTGAAGCTTTCTTT. Amino acids: CASSPWTVTTEAFF.

V gene TRBV2 combines with J gene TRBJ2-6, with 7 nucleotides matching TRBD1. The V and J ends lost 10 bases and 0 bases, in that order; junction bases with no gene match: 15. Germline V gene data show CDR1 as SNHLY and CDR2 as FYNNEI. This CDR3 spans 18 amino acids. Here the CDR3 reads CATSPGTAIYSGANVLTF. The DNA for the CDR3 is TGTGCCACCTCCCCCGGGACAGCGATATACTCTGGGGCCAACGTCCTGACTTTC. Full variable domain (rest looked up from reference TRBV2 and TRBJ2-6): EPEVTQTPSHQVTQMGQEVILRCVPISNHLYFYWYRQILGQKVEFLVSFYNNEISEKSEIFDDQFSVERPDGSNFTLKIRSTKLEDSAMYFCATSPGTAIYSGANVLTFGAGSRLTVL.

The V gene is TRBV15, the J gene TRBJ2-3; a possible D gene is TRBD2 (5 bases). V lost 0 bases and J 2 bases, leaving 12 bases between the germline ends. CDR1 is LNHNV and CDR2 is YYDKDF in the germline V gene (reference sequence). This CDR3 has 16 amino acids. This CDR3 is CATSRDSRGATDTQYF. The CDR3 DNA follows: TGTGCCACCAGCAGAGATAGCCGGGGAGCCACAGATACGCAGTATTTT.

This clone appeared a single time. Other DNA sequences in this sample translate to the same CDR3. This chain joins TRBV7-3 and TRBJ2-1, with 11 positions matching TRBD2. V shed 2 bases and J 6 bases; nucleotides not matched to a gene: 3. The CDR3 consists of 15 residues. CDR1 SGHTA and CDR2 FQGTGA come from the germline V gene. CDR3 DNA sequence: TGTGCCAGCAGCTTAGGGACTAGCGGACGCAATGAGCAGTTCTTC. It translates to CASSLGTSGRNEQFF.

This clone turned up a few times. V and J are TRBV6-1 and TRBJ2-3, with 12 bases aligning to TRBD2. The CDR3 covers 15 residues. Trimming took 6 bases from V and 4 from J; bases not matched to a gene: 5. The germline CDR1 and CDR2 sequences are MNHNS and SASEGT. This CDR3 is CASRELAGGPDTQYF. The CDR3 nucleotides read TGTGCCAGCAGGGAGCTAGCGGGGGGGCCAGATACGCAGTATTTT.

The J gene is TRBJ2-2, the V gene TRBV9; TRBD2 matches 11 bases. The CDR3 runs 17 residues. The junction had 2 bases not matched to a gene; V was cut back by 0 bases and J by 1 base. CDR1 and CDR2 from the germline V gene are SGDLS and YYNGEE. CDR3 loop: CASSVGLAGGNTGELFF. DNA for the CDR3: TGTGCCAGCAGCGTAGGGCTAGCGGGGGGGAACACCGGGGAGCTGTTTTTT.

The V and J genes are TRBV11-3 and TRBJ2-3; 7 nucleotides align to TRBD2. The J segment lost 0 bases and the V segment lost 5 bases, leaving 8 bases of the junction unmatched. CDR1 and CDR2 from the germline V gene are SGHNT and YENEEA. The CDR3 has 16 residues. The CDR3 loop reads CASSPVSGGSTDTQYF. The CDR3 DNA is TGTGCCAGCAGCCCCGTGTCGGGGGGAAGCACAGATACGCAGTATTTT.

The genes are TRBV5-6 and TRBJ2-1; the match to TRBD2 covers 11 bases. This CDR3 comprises 15 residues. Germline V gives CDR1 SGHDT, CDR2 YYEEEE. The J segment lost 8 bases and the V segment lost 0 bases, leaving 4 bases of the junction unmatched. CDR3 DNA sequence: TGTGCCAGCAGCTTGGAGCTAGCGGGGGGCGATGAGCAGTTCTTC. Amino acids: CASSLELAGGDEQFF. Using reference TRBV5-6 and TRBJ2-1 for the parts outside the CDR3, the full variable domain is DAGVTQSPTHLIKTRGQQVTLRCSPKSGHDTVSWYQQALGQGPQFIFQYYEEEERQRGNFPDRFSGHQFPNYSSELNVNALLLGDSALYLCASSLELAGGDEQFFGPGTRLTVL.

This clone appeared a single time. V gene TRBV7-2 combines with J gene TRBJ2-5, with 8 bases matching TRBD1. This CDR3 region has 15 residues. The V gene's germline CDR1 is SGHTA and CDR2 FQGNSA. Trimming cost V 5 bases and J 9 bases; bases outside gene matches: 14. For the CDR3, the DNA is TGTGCCAGCAGCCCTAATCGGGCGACACAGGGGGCCCAGTACTTC. It specifies CASSPNRATQGAQYF.

The sample holds a few counts of this clone. The rearrangement joins TRBV6-5 to TRBJ2-2; 8 bases match TRBD2. The germline gives CDR1 MNHEY, CDR2 SVGAGI. After removal of 2 bases from V and 1 base from J, the junction contained 3 bases not matched to a gene. The CDR3 has 16 amino acids. The CDR3 loop is CASSYVLAGNTGELFF. CDR3 nucleotides: TGTGCCAGCAGTTACGTGCTAGCGGGGAACACCGGGGAGCTGTTTTTT.

The CDR3 DNA sequence: TGCGCCAGCAGCTTGGGCCCCCTAGGGGGGGCGGGCAATGAGCAGTTCTTC. This gives the protein CASSLGPLGGAGNEQFF. J is TRBJ2-1 and V is TRBV5-1; D is possibly TRBD2 (7 bases). Germline V gene lookup returns CDR1 SGHRS and CDR2 YFSETQ. V lost 0 bases, J lost 6 bases, and 19 bases lay in between. This CDR3 is 17 amino acids long.

V usage is TRBV7-2 and J usage is TRBJ2-1; 13 bases line up with TRBD2. Trimming removed 0 bases from V and 9 bases from J; junction bases left unmatched: 8. The germline V gene has CDR1 SGHTA and CDR2 FQGNSA. This CDR3 region has 17 residues. CDR3 in DNA: TGTGCCAGCAGCTTAGCAGGACTAGCGGGGGCTCAGGGTGAGCAGTTCTTC. Translated: CASSLAGLAGAQGEQFF.

This chain joins TRBV9 and TRBJ2-7, with TRBD2 matching over 12 bases. The germline gives CDR1 SGDLS, CDR2 YYNGEE. The CDR3 runs to 19 residues. The ends lost 0 bases at V and 4 bases at J; junction bases unmatched: 14. DNA for the CDR3: TGTGCCAGCAGCGTAGGAGGAGGGGGACTAGCGGGTCCTGGATACGAGCAGTACTTC. Residues: CASSVGGGGLAGPGYEQYF. Drawing the rest from reference TRBV9 and TRBJ2-7, the complete variable domain is DSGVTQTPKHLITATGQRVTLRCSPRSGDLSVYWYQQSLDQGLQFLIQYYNGEERAKGNILERFSAQQFPDLHSELNLSSLELGDSALYFCASSVGGGGLAGPGYEQYFGPGTRLTVT.

The chain uses TRBV6-1 and TRBJ1-1, with D hard to call. CDR1 is MNHNS, CDR2 SASEGT, per germline. V lost 1 base to trimming and J lost 11 bases, with 8 bases between them. This CDR3 has 11 residues. CDR3 coding DNA: TGTGCCAGCAGTGAAGGCGGGAGGGCTTTCTTT. Protein product: CASSEGGRAFF.

This rearrangement joins TRBV9 to TRBJ2-3; D unresolved. Trimming removed 5 bases from V and 5 bases from J, with 9 bases in between. From germline, CDR1 is SGDLS and CDR2 YYNGEE. The CDR3 is 12 amino acids. CDR3 sequence: CASSAPGDTQYF. DNA for the CDR3: TGTGCCAGCAGTGCCCCGGGAGATACGCAGTATTTT. The variable domain in full, completed from reference TRBV9 and TRBJ2-3, reads DSGVTQTPKHLITATGQRVTLRCSPRSGDLSVYWYQQSLDQGLQFLIQYYNGEERAKGNILERFSAQQFPDLHSELNLSSLELGDSALYFCASSAPGDTQYFGPGTRLTVL.

This clone was seen once. J is TRBJ1-1 and V is TRBV10-3; tentative D call: TRBD1 (6 bases). Germline V CDR1 and CDR2: ENHRY, SYGVKD. The CDR3 is 14 residues long. V was clipped by 0 bases and J by 2 bases, with 7 bases between them. The chain's CDR3 is CAISESRGNTEAFF. The DNA for the CDR3 is TGTGCCATCAGTGAGTCCAGGGGAAACACTGAAGCTTTCTTT.